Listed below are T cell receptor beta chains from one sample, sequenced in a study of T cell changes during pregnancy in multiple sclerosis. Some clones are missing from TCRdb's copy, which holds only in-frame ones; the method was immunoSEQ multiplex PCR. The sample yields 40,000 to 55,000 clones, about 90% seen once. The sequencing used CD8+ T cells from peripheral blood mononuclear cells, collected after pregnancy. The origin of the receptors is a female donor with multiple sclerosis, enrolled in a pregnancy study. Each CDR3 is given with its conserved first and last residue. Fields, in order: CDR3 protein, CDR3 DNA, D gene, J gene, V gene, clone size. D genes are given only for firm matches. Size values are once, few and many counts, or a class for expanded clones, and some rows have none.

cdr3_aa: CASSHGTGSWGYTF
cdr3_nt: TGTGCCAGCAGCCATGGGACAGGGTCATGGGGCTACACCTTC
d_call: TRBD1
j_call: TRBJ1-2
v_call: TRBV13
clone_size: NA

cdr3_aa: CSVYGYEQYF
cdr3_nt: TGCAGCGTTTACGGCTACGAGCAGTACTTC
d_call: NA
j_call: TRBJ2-7
v_call: TRBV29-1
clone_size: NA

cdr3_aa: CSVEDLYGTGSEKLFF
cdr3_nt: TGCAGCGTTGAAGATCTGTATGGGACAGGGAGTGAAAAACTGTTTTTT
d_call: TRBD1
j_call: TRBJ1-4
v_call: TRBV29-1
clone_size: NA

cdr3_aa: CARGQRNTGELFF
cdr3_nt: TGTGCCAGGGGACAGAGGAACACCGGGGAGCTGTTTTTT
d_call: TRBD1
j_call: TRBJ2-2
v_call: TRBV2
clone_size: NA

cdr3_aa: CASRPFPIIGAFF
cdr3_nt: TGCGCCAGCAGACCCTTTCCCATCATCGGAGCTTTCTTT
d_call: NA
j_call: TRBJ1-1
v_call: TRBV23-1
clone_size: NA

cdr3_aa: CASSIDGEAETQYF
cdr3_nt: TGTGCCAGTAGTATCGACGGGGAAGCGGAGACCCAGTACTTC
d_call: NA
j_call: TRBJ2-5
v_call: TRBV19
clone_size: once

cdr3_aa: CASSQGPMTFATLLNTEAFF
cdr3_nt: TGTGCCAGCAGTCAAGGGCCTATGACCTTCGCGACTCTCCTAAACACTGAAGCTTTCTTT
d_call: NA
j_call: TRBJ1-1
v_call: TRBV6-1
clone_size: NA

cdr3_aa: CASSIIAGPNNEQFF
cdr3_nt: TGTGCCAGTAGTATCATAGCGGGGCCCAACAATGAGCAGTTCTTC
d_call: TRBD2
j_call: TRBJ2-1
v_call: TRBV19
clone_size: NA

cdr3_aa: CASSPTGAEAFF
cdr3_nt: TGTGCCAGCAGCCCGACAGGAGCTGAAGCTTTCTTT
d_call: NA
j_call: TRBJ1-1
v_call: TRBV5-5
clone_size: NA

cdr3_aa: CASRWGGMNYGYTF
cdr3_nt: TGTGCCAGTAGATGGGGCGGAATGAACTATGGCTACACCTTC
d_call: NA
j_call: TRBJ1-2
v_call: TRBV19
clone_size: medium-sized

cdr3_aa: CALKDSLTDTQYF
cdr3_nt: TGTGCACTGAAGGACAGCTTGACAGATACGCAGTATTTT
d_call: NA
j_call: TRBJ2-3
v_call: TRBV7-9
clone_size: NA

cdr3_aa: CASSYSIRGNTEAFF
cdr3_nt: TGTGCCAGCAGTTACTCGATCAGGGGCAACACTGAAGCTTTCTTT
d_call: NA
j_call: TRBJ1-1
v_call: TRBV6-5
clone_size: NA

cdr3_aa: CASSYTGWGHYEQYF
cdr3_nt: TGTGCCAGCAGTTACACAGGCTGGGGGCACTACGAGCAGTACTTC
d_call: NA
j_call: TRBJ2-7
v_call: TRBV6-5
clone_size: once

cdr3_aa: CASSLRHTGNTNEKLFF
cdr3_nt: TGTGCCAGCAGCTTACGCCACACGGGGAATACTAATGAAAAACTGTTTTTT
d_call: NA
j_call: TRBJ1-4
v_call: TRBV7-6
clone_size: NA

cdr3_aa: CASSQDTGMGTEAFF
cdr3_nt: TGCGCCAGCAGCCAAGACACAGGGATGGGGACTGAAGCTTTCTTT
d_call: NA
j_call: TRBJ1-1
v_call: TRBV4-3
clone_size: many

cdr3_aa: CASSQDTSAWDEQFF
cdr3_nt: TGCGCCAGCAGCCAAGATACTAGCGCTTGGGATGAGCAGTTCTTC
d_call: TRBD2
j_call: TRBJ2-1
v_call: TRBV4-3
clone_size: NA

cdr3_aa: CASSLHQGFSYEQYF
cdr3_nt: TGTGCCAGCAGTCTCCATCAGGGATTCTCCTACGAGCAGTACTTC
d_call: NA
j_call: TRBJ2-7
v_call: TRBV6-5
clone_size: NA

cdr3_aa: CASSPGTATNEKLFF
cdr3_nt: TGTGCCAGCAGCCCGGGGACAGCAACTAATGAAAAACTGTTTTTT
d_call: TRBD1
j_call: TRBJ1-4
v_call: TRBV7-7
clone_size: NA

cdr3_aa: CASTQGNTEAFF
cdr3_nt: TGTGCCAGTACACAGGGGAACACTGAAGCTTTCTTT
d_call: NA
j_call: TRBJ1-1
v_call: TRBV19
clone_size: NA

cdr3_aa: CSVEAPTGRNAYEQYF
cdr3_nt: TGCAGCGTTGAAGCACCTACTGGGAGAAACGCCTACGAGCAGTACTTC
d_call: NA
j_call: TRBJ2-7
v_call: TRBV29-1
clone_size: NA

cdr3_aa: CASSPTGSSYNSPLHF
cdr3_nt: TGCGCCAGCAGCCCGACAGGGAGCTCCTATAATTCACCCCTCCACTTT
d_call: TRBD1
j_call: TRBJ1-6
v_call: TRBV4-3
clone_size: NA

cdr3_aa: CASSRGNLNSGANVLTF
cdr3_nt: TGTGCCAGCTCACGGGGCAATTTGAACTCTGGGGCCAACGTCCTGACTTTC
d_call: NA
j_call: TRBJ2-6
v_call: TRBV18
clone_size: NA

cdr3_aa: CASSLASGRDEQFF
cdr3_nt: TGCGCCAGCAGCTTGGCAAGCGGGAGGGATGAGCAGTTCTTC
d_call: TRBD2
j_call: TRBJ2-1
v_call: TRBV5-1
clone_size: NA

cdr3_aa: CASSFTGASSYEQYF
cdr3_nt: TGTGCCAGCAGTTTCACAGGCGCCAGCTCCTACGAGCAGTACTTC
d_call: NA
j_call: TRBJ2-7
v_call: TRBV6-1
clone_size: NA

cdr3_aa: CASSDSAGVTEAFF
cdr3_nt: TGTGCCAGCAGTGACTCGGCGGGGGTTACTGAAGCTTTCTTT
d_call: NA
j_call: TRBJ1-1
v_call: TRBV6-4
clone_size: few

cdr3_aa: CASSRLGTEAFF
cdr3_nt: TGCGCCAGCAGCCGACTTGGCACTGAAGCTTTCTTT
d_call: NA
j_call: TRBJ1-1
v_call: TRBV5-1
clone_size: NA

cdr3_aa: CASWEGLSGLLYGYTF
cdr3_nt: TGTGCCAGCTGGGAGGGTTTAAGCGGGCTACTATACGGCTACACCTTC
d_call: NA
j_call: TRBJ1-2
v_call: TRBV2
clone_size: NA

cdr3_aa: CASTHGGQPQHF
cdr3_nt: TGTGCCAGCACTCACGGAGGGCAGCCCCAGCATTTT
d_call: NA
j_call: TRBJ1-5
v_call: TRBV9
clone_size: many

cdr3_aa: CASSDPTGYQHQPQHF
cdr3_nt: TGTGCCAGCAGTGATCCGACAGGGTATCAGCATCAGCCCCAGCATTTT
d_call: TRBD1
j_call: TRBJ1-5
v_call: TRBV6-1
clone_size: NA

cdr3_aa: CASSPLWGASGSIFEQYF
cdr3_nt: TGTGCCAGCAGTCCTTTATGGGGCGCTAGCGGGAGTATATTCGAGCAGTACTTC
d_call: TRBD2
j_call: TRBJ2-7
v_call: TRBV27
clone_size: NA

cdr3_aa: CASSPHSSSYEQYF
cdr3_nt: TGTGCCAGCAGCCCCCACTCGAGCTCCTACGAGCAGTACTTC
d_call: NA
j_call: TRBJ2-7
v_call: TRBV14
clone_size: NA

cdr3_aa: CASSKCSGTVETQYF
cdr3_nt: TGTGCCAGCAGCAAATGTTCCGGGACAGTAGAGACCCAGTACTTC
d_call: NA
j_call: TRBJ2-5
v_call: TRBV21-1
clone_size: NA

cdr3_aa: CASSPREYEQYF
cdr3_nt: TGTGCCAGCAGCCCAAGAGAATACGAGCAGTACTTC
d_call: NA
j_call: TRBJ2-7
v_call: TRBV4-2
clone_size: NA

cdr3_aa: CASSLAMISGDEAFF
cdr3_nt: TGCGCCAGCAGCTTGGCCATGATTAGCGGGGATGAAGCTTTCTTT
d_call: NA
j_call: TRBJ1-1
v_call: TRBV5-1
clone_size: NA

cdr3_aa: CASSHGGGRGNQPQHF
cdr3_nt: TGTGCCAGCAGCCACGGGGGGGGACGTGGCAATCAGCCCCAGCATTTT
d_call: NA
j_call: TRBJ1-5
v_call: TRBV7-2
clone_size: NA

cdr3_aa: CASSAIREAHPGADTQYF
cdr3_nt: TGTGCCAGCAGTGCAATTCGGGAGGCCCATCCCGGGGCAGATACGCAGTATTTT
d_call: TRBD2
j_call: TRBJ2-3
v_call: TRBV2
clone_size: NA

cdr3_aa: CASSLRREWTGELFF
cdr3_nt: TGTGCCAGCAGTTTAAGGCGGGAGTGGACCGGGGAGCTGTTTTTT
d_call: TRBD2
j_call: TRBJ2-2
v_call: TRBV27
clone_size: NA

cdr3_aa: CASSIGGTIYQETQYF
cdr3_nt: TGTGCCAGTAGTATAGGGGGGACAATATACCAAGAGACCCAGTACTTC
d_call: NA
j_call: TRBJ2-5
v_call: TRBV19
clone_size: once

cdr3_aa: CASSPGGSYEQYF
cdr3_nt: TGTGCCAGCAGCCCCGGGGGCTCCTACGAGCAGTACTTC
d_call: NA
j_call: TRBJ2-7
v_call: TRBV11-2
clone_size: once

cdr3_aa: CASSLGTGLTNTGELFF
cdr3_nt: TGCGCCAGCAGCTTGGGGACAGGCTTAACGAACACCGGGGAGCTGTTTTTT
d_call: TRBD1
j_call: TRBJ2-2
v_call: TRBV5-1
clone_size: NA

cdr3_aa: CASSFSSGGGKNIQYF
cdr3_nt: TGTGCCAGCAGCTTTTCCTCTGGGGGAGGCAAAAACATTCAGTACTTC
d_call: NA
j_call: TRBJ2-4
v_call: TRBV7-2
clone_size: once

cdr3_aa: CASSWGQGDTEAFF
cdr3_nt: TGCGCCAGCAGCTGGGGACAGGGAGACACTGAAGCTTTCTTT
d_call: TRBD1
j_call: TRBJ1-1
v_call: TRBV5-1
clone_size: once

cdr3_aa: CASSITVAGAYEQYF
cdr3_nt: TGTGCCAGTAGTATAACGGTGGCGGGGGCCTACGAGCAGTACTTC
d_call: TRBD2
j_call: TRBJ2-7
v_call: TRBV19
clone_size: NA

cdr3_aa: CASSSLCGRVAKNIQYF
cdr3_nt: TGCGCCAGCAGCTCGCTTTGTGGGAGGGTAGCCAAAAACATTCAGTACTTC
d_call: TRBD2
j_call: TRBJ2-4
v_call: TRBV10-1
clone_size: NA

cdr3_aa: CASSLEGTSPGELFF
cdr3_nt: TGTGCCAGCAGCTTGGAGGGGACTAGTCCCGGGGAGCTGTTTTTT
d_call: TRBD2
j_call: TRBJ2-2
v_call: TRBV5-4
clone_size: NA

cdr3_aa: CASSVGGGVSYGYTF
cdr3_nt: TGTGCCAGCAGCGTAGGGGGGGGCGTTAGCTATGGCTACACCTTC
d_call: NA
j_call: TRBJ1-2
v_call: TRBV9
clone_size: NA

cdr3_aa: CASSLTTGGAYNEQFF
cdr3_nt: TGTGCCAGCAGCCTCACAACCGGGGGGGCCTACAATGAGCAGTTCTTC
d_call: TRBD2
j_call: TRBJ2-1
v_call: TRBV7-8
clone_size: NA